Sequencing of this T cell receptor (beta chain) was carried out in a study of blood T cell repertoires in COVID-19. Turning to the study itself: PBMCs, B-cell-depleted T cells, or T cells were the source of the cDNA or gDNA that made up the material.

In the authors' workflow: Amplifying reference gene primers gave estimates of nucleated cell counts. The assay was immunoSEQ multiplex PCR, and TCRdb's table has in-frame clones only and misses some. That table furnishes V, J and clone size, whereas the DNA furnished D and trimming. The repertoire holds around 300,000 clones, around 81% seen once, with around 4.2% in the top ten. CDR1 and CDR2 (germline): MRHNA, SNTAGT. The CDR3 consists of 16 residues. With 6 bases clipped from V and 1 base from J, the junction kept 7 bases outside the gene matches. The sequencing input was peripheral blood. This TCR came from a woman between 45 and 60 years old with active or convalescent COVID-19. The chain employs TRBV6-4 and TRBJ2-2; 8 bases match TRBD2. The CDR3 loop reads CASRTGGTRNTGELFF. The CDR3 bases are TGTGCCAGCAGGACTGGGGGGACTAGGAACACCGGGGAGCTGTTTTTT.